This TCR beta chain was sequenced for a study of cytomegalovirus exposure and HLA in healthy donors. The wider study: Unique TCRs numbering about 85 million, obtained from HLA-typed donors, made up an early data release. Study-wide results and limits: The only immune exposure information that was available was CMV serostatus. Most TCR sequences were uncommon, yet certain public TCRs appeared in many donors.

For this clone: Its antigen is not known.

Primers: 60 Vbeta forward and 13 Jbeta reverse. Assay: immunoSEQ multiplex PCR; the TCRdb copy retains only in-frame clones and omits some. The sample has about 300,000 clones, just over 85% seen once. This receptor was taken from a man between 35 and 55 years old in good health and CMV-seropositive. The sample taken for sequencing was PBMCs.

In nucleotides, the CDR3 is TGTGCCAGCAGTAGTTGGACGGGGTACTCAGATACGCAGTATTTT. It translates to CASSSWTGYSDTQYF. The J gene is TRBJ2-3, the V gene TRBV25-1, with a possible D match to TRBD2 (5 bases). CDR1 is MGHDK and CDR2 is SYGVNS in the germline V gene. Trimming took 5 bases from V and 4 from J, leaving 16 bases between them. The CDR3 totals 15 residues.